Below, 5 T cell receptor beta chains from the same sample are listed, as sequenced in a study of T cell repertoires in cytomegalovirus infection. In TCRdb, the reads were re-called with MiXCR into one record per CDR3 protein. The table records approximately 990,000 distinct CDR3 sequences, less than 35% of them present only once. No antigen has been identified for these receptors. The material sequenced was cultured CD8+ T cells from PBMCs, taken from culture after CMV antigen stimulation. The receptors derive from a human donor in good health (CMV status not recorded). Some clones in this sample may be carry-over from other donors' samples.

The chain uses TRBV19 and TRBJ1-2; D is undetermined. Germline CDR1 is LNHDA and CDR2 is SQIVND (reference sequence). The V end was cut by 3 bases, the J end by 3 bases, with 8 bases between. The CDR3 runs to 13 residues. The CDR3 loop is CASSITPDYGYTF. DNA of the CDR3: TGTGCCAGTAGTATTACACCGGACTATGGCTACACCTTC.

This chain connects TRBV5-4 to TRBJ1-1; weak D call: TRBD1 (6 bases). The CDR3 is 14 amino acids. V lost 4 bases and J lost 6, with 16 bases in between. CDR1 and CDR2 (germline): SGHNT, YYREEE (reference sequence). CDR3 nucleotides: TGTGCCAGCAGCCCGCAAAAGTCAGGGGCTGAAGCTTTCTTT. Translation gives CASSPQKSGAEAFF.

The V call is TRBV7-9, the J call TRBJ1-4, with 9 bases fitting TRBD1. CDR3 size: 17 residues. V was pared by 5 bases and J by 1 base, with 8 bases of the junction left unmatched. CDR1 is SEHNR, CDR2 FQNEAQ, per germline (reference sequence). The CDR3 reads CASSPRQGVGTNEKLFF. The CDR3 DNA reads TGTGCCAGCAGCCCGAGACAGGGGGTAGGAACTAATGAAAAACTGTTTTTT.

This clonotype was seen many times. The genes are TRBV6-6 and TRBJ2-4; D uncertain. The CDR3 is 11 amino acids. Deletions cut 2 bases from V and 9 bases from J, with 5 bases between. The germline CDR1 and CDR2 sequences are MNHNY and SVGAGI (reference sequence). The CDR3 region has the DNA TGTGCCAGCAGTTACATGGGCATTCAGTACTTC. Protein sequence: CASSYMGIQYF.

This clonotype appeared a few times. This sequence joins TRBV6-6 and TRBJ1-2; TRBD1 agrees at 11 bases. V was clipped by 0 bases and J by 4 bases; unmatched bases: 7. The germline gives CDR1 MNHNY, CDR2 SVGAGI (reference sequence). This CDR3 has 17 amino acids. CDR3 sequence: CASSYSSPGQGVYGYTF. DNA for the CDR3: TGTGCCAGCAGTTACTCATCCCCGGGACAGGGGGTCTATGGCTACACCTTC.